The clone carrying this TCR beta chain has more than one count but fewer than ten. The record originates from a study of T-cell reconstitution after alpha-beta-depleted transplantation in children. Trimming removed 6 bases from V and 6 bases from J, with 12 bases in between. This CDR3 comprises 12 residues. From germline, CDR1 is DFQATT and CDR2 SNEGSKA (reference sequence). As it was prepared, the TCRbeta library received unique molecular identifiers. TCRdb ran MiXCR on the PCR reads and lists one entry per CDR3 protein. This repertoire shows about 200,000 distinct CDR3 sequences, approximately 6.9% found once; its top ten account for about 5.9%.

V gene TRBV20-1 combines with J gene TRBJ2-1; D is ambiguous. The source is a boy younger than 10 with acute lymphoblastic leukemia, due to receive a stem cell transplant. The specimen was PBMCs, collected before TCRalphabeta/CD19-depleted stem cell transplant. This chain's CDR3 is CSAQAWSNEQFF. In DNA, the CDR3 is TGCAGTGCCCAAGCTTGGAGCAATGAGCAGTTCTTC.